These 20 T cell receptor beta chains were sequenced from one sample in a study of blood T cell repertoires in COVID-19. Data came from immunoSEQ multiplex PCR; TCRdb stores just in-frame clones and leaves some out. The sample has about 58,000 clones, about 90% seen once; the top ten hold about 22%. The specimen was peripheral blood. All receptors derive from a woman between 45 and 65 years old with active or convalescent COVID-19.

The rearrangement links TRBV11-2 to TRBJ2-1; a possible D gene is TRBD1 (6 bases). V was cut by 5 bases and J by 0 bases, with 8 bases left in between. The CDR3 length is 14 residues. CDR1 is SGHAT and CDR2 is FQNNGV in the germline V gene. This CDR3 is CASSRGGSYNEQFF. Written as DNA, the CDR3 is TGTGCCAGCAGCCGAGGGGGCTCCTACAATGAGCAGTTCTTC. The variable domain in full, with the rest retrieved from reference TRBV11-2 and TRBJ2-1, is EAGVAQSPRYKIIEKRQSVAFWCNPISGHATLYWYQQILGQGPKLLIQFQNNGVVDDSQLPKDRFSAERLKGVDSTLKIQPAKLEDSAVYLCASSRGGSYNEQFFGPGTRLTVL.

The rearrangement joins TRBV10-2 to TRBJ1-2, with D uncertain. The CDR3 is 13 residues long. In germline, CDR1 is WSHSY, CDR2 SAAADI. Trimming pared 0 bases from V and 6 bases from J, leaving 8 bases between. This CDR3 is CASSESSPHGYTF. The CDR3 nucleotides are TGCGCCAGCAGTGAGTCTTCCCCTCATGGCTACACCTTC.

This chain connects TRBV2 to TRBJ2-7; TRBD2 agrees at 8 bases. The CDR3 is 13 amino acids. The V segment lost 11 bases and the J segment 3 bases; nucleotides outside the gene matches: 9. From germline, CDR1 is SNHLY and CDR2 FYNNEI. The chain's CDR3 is CAGQRENVYEQYF. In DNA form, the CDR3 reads TGTGCCGGCCAGCGGGAGAACGTCTACGAGCAGTACTTC.

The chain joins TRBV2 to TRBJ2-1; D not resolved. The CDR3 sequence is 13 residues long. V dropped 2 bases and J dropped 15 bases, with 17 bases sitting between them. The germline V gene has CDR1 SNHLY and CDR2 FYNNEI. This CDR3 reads CASSETAERRWFF. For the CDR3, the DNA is TGTGCCAGCAGTGAAACGGCGGAAAGGAGATGGTTCTTC. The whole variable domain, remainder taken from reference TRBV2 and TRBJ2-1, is EPEVTQTPSHQVTQMGQEVILRCVPISNHLYFYWYRQILGQKVEFLVSFYNNEISEKSEIFDDQFSVERPDGSNFTLKIRSTKLEDSAMYFCASSETAERRWFFGPGTRLTVL.

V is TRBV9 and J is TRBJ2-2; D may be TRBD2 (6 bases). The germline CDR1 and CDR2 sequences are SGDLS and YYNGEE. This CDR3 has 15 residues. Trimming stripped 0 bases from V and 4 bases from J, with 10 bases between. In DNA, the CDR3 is TGTGCCAGCAGCGTAGCGGGGGTACCCACCGGGGAGCTGTTTTTT. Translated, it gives CASSVAGVPTGELFF.

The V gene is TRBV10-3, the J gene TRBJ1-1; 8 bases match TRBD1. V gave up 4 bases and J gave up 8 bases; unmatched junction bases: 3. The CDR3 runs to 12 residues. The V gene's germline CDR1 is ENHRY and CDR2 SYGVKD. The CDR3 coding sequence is TGTGCCATCAGTGGGACAGGGTCAGAAGCTTTCTTT. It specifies CAISGTGSEAFF.

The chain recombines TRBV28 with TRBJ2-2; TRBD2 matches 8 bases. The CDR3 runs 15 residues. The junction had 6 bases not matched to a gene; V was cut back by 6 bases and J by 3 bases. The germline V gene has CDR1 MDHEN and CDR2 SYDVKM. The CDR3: CASSSGSWYTGELFF. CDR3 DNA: TGTGCCAGCAGCAGCGGGAGTTGGTACACCGGGGAGCTGTTTTTT.

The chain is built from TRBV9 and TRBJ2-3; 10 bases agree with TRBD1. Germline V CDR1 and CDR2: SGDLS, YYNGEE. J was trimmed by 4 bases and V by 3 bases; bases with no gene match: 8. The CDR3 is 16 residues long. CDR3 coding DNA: TGTGCCAGCAGCGCCACCGGGACAGGGGCTCCAGATACGCAGTATTTT. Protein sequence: CASSATGTGAPDTQYF.

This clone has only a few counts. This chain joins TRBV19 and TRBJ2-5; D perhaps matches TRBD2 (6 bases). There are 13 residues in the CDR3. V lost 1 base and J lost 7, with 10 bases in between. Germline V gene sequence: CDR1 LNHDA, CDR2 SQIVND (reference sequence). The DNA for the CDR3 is TGTGCCAGTAGTATAGCCGACGGGGGGACCCAGTACTTC. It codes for CASSIADGGTQYF.

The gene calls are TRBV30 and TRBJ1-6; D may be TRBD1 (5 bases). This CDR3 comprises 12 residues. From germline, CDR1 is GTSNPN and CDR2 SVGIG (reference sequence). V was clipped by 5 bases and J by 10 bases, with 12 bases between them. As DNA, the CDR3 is TGTGCCTGGTCTGGGGGGGAGTCACCCCTCCACTTT. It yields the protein CAWSGGESPLHF.

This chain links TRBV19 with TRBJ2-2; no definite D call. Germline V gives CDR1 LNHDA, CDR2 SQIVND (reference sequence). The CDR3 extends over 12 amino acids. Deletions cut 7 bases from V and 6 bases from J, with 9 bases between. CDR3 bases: TGTGCCAGTAAAAAAAGAGCCGGGGAGCTGTTTTTT. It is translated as CASKKRAGELFF.

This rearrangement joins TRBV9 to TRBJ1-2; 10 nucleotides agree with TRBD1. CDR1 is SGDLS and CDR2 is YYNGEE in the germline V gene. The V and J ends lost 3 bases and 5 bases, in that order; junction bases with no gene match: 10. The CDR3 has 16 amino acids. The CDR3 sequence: CASSGGQGRTLYGYTF. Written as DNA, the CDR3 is TGTGCCAGCAGCGGGGGACAGGGGAGGACTCTTTATGGCTACACCTTC.

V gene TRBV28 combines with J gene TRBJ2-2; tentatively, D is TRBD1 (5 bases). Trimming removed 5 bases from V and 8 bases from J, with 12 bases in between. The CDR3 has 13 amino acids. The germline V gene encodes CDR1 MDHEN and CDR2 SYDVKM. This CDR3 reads CASSPTVLGELFF. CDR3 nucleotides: TGTGCCAGCAGTCCGACAGTGTTAGGGGAGCTGTTTTTT.

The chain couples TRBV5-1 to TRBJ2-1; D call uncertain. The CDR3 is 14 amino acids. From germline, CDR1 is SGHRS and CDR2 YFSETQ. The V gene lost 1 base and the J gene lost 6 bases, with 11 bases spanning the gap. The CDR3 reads CASSLPPRVNEQFF. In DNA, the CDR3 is TGCGCCAGCAGCTTGCCACCTCGGGTCAATGAGCAGTTCTTC.

CDR3 coding DNA: TGTGCCAGCAGCTTCACAGCCGGGACAGTCCCGAATGAGCAGTTCTTC. Its translation: CASSFTAGTVPNEQFF. The chain recombines TRBV7-6 with TRBJ2-1, with 7 positions matching TRBD1. V trimming: 3 bases; J trimming: 7 bases; junction bases outside the gene matches: 12. The CDR3 spans 16 residues. The germline V gene has CDR1 SGHVS and CDR2 FNYEAQ.

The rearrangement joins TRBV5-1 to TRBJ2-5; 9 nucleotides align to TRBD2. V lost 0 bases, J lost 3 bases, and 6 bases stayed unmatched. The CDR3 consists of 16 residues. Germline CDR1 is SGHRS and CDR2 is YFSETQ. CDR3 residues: CASSLGDSGGKETQYF. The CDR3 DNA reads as TGCGCCAGCAGCTTGGGGGACAGCGGGGGGAAAGAGACCCAGTACTTC.

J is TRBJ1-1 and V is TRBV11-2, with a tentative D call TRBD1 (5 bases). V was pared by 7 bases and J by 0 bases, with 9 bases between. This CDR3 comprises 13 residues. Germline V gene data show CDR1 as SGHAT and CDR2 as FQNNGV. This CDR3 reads CASTLTVNTEAFF. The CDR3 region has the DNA TGTGCCAGCACTTTGACAGTGAACACTGAAGCTTTCTTT.

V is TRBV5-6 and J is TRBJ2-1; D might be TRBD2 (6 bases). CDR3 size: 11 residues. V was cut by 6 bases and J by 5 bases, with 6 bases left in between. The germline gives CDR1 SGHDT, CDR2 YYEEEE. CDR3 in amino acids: CASTGDNEQFF. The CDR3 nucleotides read TGTGCCAGCACGGGAGACAATGAGCAGTTCTTC.

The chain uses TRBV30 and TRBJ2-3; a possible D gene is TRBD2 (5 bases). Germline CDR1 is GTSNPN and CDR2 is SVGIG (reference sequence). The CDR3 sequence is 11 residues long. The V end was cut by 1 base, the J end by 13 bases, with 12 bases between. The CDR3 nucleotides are TGTGCCTGGAGTGAGGACGGGATCAAGTATTTT. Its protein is CAWSEDGIKYF.

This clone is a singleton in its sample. The CDR3 bases are TGCGCCAGCAGCCCGGGAGTAGGGGGCATCGCAGAGACCCAGTACTTC. It translates to CASSPGVGGIAETQYF. The V gene is TRBV5-1, the J gene TRBJ2-5; D is possibly TRBD1 (7 bases). Trimming removed 4 bases at V and 4 bases at J, with 20 bases between. Germline values: CDR1 SGHRS, CDR2 YFSETQ. This CDR3 spans 16 amino acids.